This TCR beta chain was recorded in a study of CD8 T cells in ankylosing spondylitis. This clonotype was seen only a few times. Its cognate antigen is unknown. The CDR3 covers 17 residues. After removal of 1 base from V and 6 bases from J, the junction contained 10 bases not matched to a gene. Germline values: CDR1 LGHDT, CDR2 YNNKEL (reference sequence). Overall study results and limits: Apparently characteristic of ankylosing spondylitis blood was a TCR beta motif (under ten highly homologous variants).

TCRdb fed the 5' RACE reads into MiXCR, producing one record per CDR3 protein. Seen here are just under 550,000 distinct CDR3 sequences, 9.5% to 15% observed once, and the top ten hold nearly 7%. The rearrangement links TRBV3-1 to TRBJ2-1, with 9 bases matching TRBD2. This receptor was taken from a male donor with ankylosing spondylitis. Sequencing used blood, either unsorted or a sorted T cell fraction (not recorded which). The CDR3 loop reads CASSQVGSGSSPNEQFF. CDR3 nucleotides: TGTGCCAGCAGCCAAGTGGGTAGCGGGAGCTCCCCCAATGAGCAGTTCTTC.